The rows below give T cell receptor beta chains drawn from one sample of a study of blood T cell repertoires in COVID-19. Sequencing used immunoSEQ multiplex PCR; TCRdb keeps in-frame clones, though not all of them. The table has approximately 280,000 clones, roughly 90% seen once; the top ten hold roughly 6.8%. Specimen: peripheral blood. These receptors were obtained from a woman aged 30 to 39 with COVID-19, enrolled during active disease. Each CDR3 is given with its conserved first and last residue. D genes are given only for firm matches. Some rows mark clone size as missing; the rest say once, few, many or name a class of expanded clone.

d_gene: TRBD2; len: 17; v_gene: TRBV19; j_gene: TRBJ2-1; abundance: .; CDR3aa: CASSGTSLTPFYNEQFF; CDR3nt: TGTGCCAGTAGTGGGACTAGCCTGACACCTTTCTACAATGAGCAGTTCTTC
d_gene: TRBD2; len: 18; v_gene: TRBV4-1; j_gene: TRBJ2-1; abundance: .; CDR3aa: CASSQDSAREPSYNEQFF; CDR3nt: TGCGCCAGCAGCCAAGACTCTGCGCGGGAGCCCTCCTACAATGAGCAGTTCTTC
d_gene: TRBD1; len: 16; v_gene: TRBV19; j_gene: TRBJ2-3; abundance: .; CDR3aa: CASSPLTGWGTDTQYF; CDR3nt: TGTGCCAGTAGTCCCCTGACAGGGTGGGGCACAGATACGCAGTATTTT
d_gene: TRBD1; len: 17; v_gene: TRBV5-1; j_gene: TRBJ1-5; abundance: once; CDR3aa: CASSPGTGSSGNQPQHF; CDR3nt: TGCGCCAGCAGCCCCGGGACAGGGTCGTCTGGCAATCAGCCCCAGCATTTT
d_gene: TRBD2; len: 16; v_gene: TRBV5-4; j_gene: TRBJ2-1; abundance: .; CDR3aa: CASAGLAGGTYNEQFF; CDR3nt: TGTGCCAGCGCGGGACTAGCGGGAGGGACCTACAATGAGCAGTTCTTC
d_gene: TRBD1; len: 13; v_gene: TRBV30; j_gene: TRBJ1-4; abundance: .; CDR3aa: CAWSDRGLEKLFF; CDR3nt: TGTGCCTGGAGTGACAGGGGGCTGGAAAAACTGTTTTTT
d_gene: TRBD1; len: 15; v_gene: TRBV6-4; j_gene: TRBJ2-3; abundance: .; CDR3aa: CASSPTGWYTDTQYF; CDR3nt: TGTGCCAGCAGCCCGACAGGGTGGTACACAGATACGCAGTATTTT
d_gene: .; len: 15; v_gene: TRBV7-8; j_gene: TRBJ2-7; abundance: .; CDR3aa: CASSLEVGVNYEQYF; CDR3nt: TGTGCCAGCAGCTTAGAGGTAGGGGTCAACTACGAGCAGTACTTC
d_gene: .; len: 15; v_gene: TRBV4-2; j_gene: TRBJ1-6; abundance: .; CDR3aa: CASSQEPTYNSPLHF; CDR3nt: TGTGCCAGCAGCCAAGAGCCTACCTATAATTCACCCCTCCACTTT
d_gene: .; len: 13; v_gene: TRBV9; j_gene: TRBJ1-6; abundance: .; CDR3aa: CASSVAGNSPLHF; CDR3nt: TGTGCCAGCAGCGTGGCAGGGAATTCACCCCTCCACTTT
d_gene: .; len: 16; v_gene: TRBV2; j_gene: TRBJ2-7; abundance: .; CDR3aa: CASSYTSSPTKYEQYF; CDR3nt: TGTGCCAGCAGCTACACTAGCTCCCCCACGAAGTACGAGCAGTACTTC
d_gene: .; len: 14; v_gene: TRBV5-1; j_gene: TRBJ2-7; abundance: .; CDR3aa: CASSFSRGSYEQYF; CDR3nt: TGCGCCAGCAGCTTCAGCCGCGGCTCCTACGAGCAGTACTTC
d_gene: .; len: 14; v_gene: TRBV28; j_gene: TRBJ1-1; abundance: .; CDR3aa: CASKLQGLNTEAFF; CDR3nt: TGTGCCAGTAAATTACAGGGTCTGAACACTGAAGCTTTCTTT
d_gene: TRBD1; len: 16; v_gene: TRBV5-1; j_gene: TRBJ2-7; abundance: .; CDR3aa: CASSLGTGDRTYEQYF; CDR3nt: TGCGCCAGCAGCCTAGGGACAGGGGACAGGACCTACGAGCAGTACTTC
d_gene: TRBD1; len: 14; v_gene: TRBV28; j_gene: TRBJ2-7; abundance: .; CDR3aa: CASSDRGSIYEQYF; CDR3nt: TGTGCCAGCAGTGACAGGGGTTCAATTTACGAGCAGTACTTC
d_gene: TRBD1; len: 13; v_gene: TRBV5-6; j_gene: TRBJ1-1; abundance: .; CDR3aa: CASSGQGRTEAFF; CDR3nt: TGTGCCAGCAGCGGACAGGGCAGGACTGAAGCTTTCTTT
d_gene: .; len: 14; v_gene: TRBV6-4; j_gene: TRBJ2-3; abundance: once; CDR3aa: CASSDSAGTDTQYF; CDR3nt: TGTGCCAGCAGTGACTCCGCAGGCACAGATACGCAGTATTTT
d_gene: .; len: 17; v_gene: TRBV21-1; j_gene: TRBJ1-5; abundance: once; CDR3aa: CASSSKRGREVCQPQHF; CDR3nt: TGTGCCAGCAGCAGCAAAAGAGGCAGGGAGGTTTGTCAGCCCCAGCATTTT
d_gene: .; len: 14; v_gene: TRBV7-2; j_gene: TRBJ2-3; abundance: .; CDR3aa: CASSLDRVADTQYF; CDR3nt: TGTGCCAGCAGCTTAGACAGGGTTGCAGATACGCAGTATTTT
d_gene: .; len: 15; v_gene: TRBV18; j_gene: TRBJ1-1; abundance: .; CDR3aa: CASSPNQGGGTEAFF; CDR3nt: TGTGCCAGCTCACCAAACCAGGGAGGGGGTACTGAAGCTTTCTTT
d_gene: TRBD2; len: 14; v_gene: TRBV28; j_gene: TRBJ2-7; abundance: .; CDR3aa: CASSFSVAGPEQYF; CDR3nt: TGTGCCAGCAGTTTCAGCGTAGCGGGACCTGAGCAGTACTTC
d_gene: .; len: 16; v_gene: TRBV7-2; j_gene: TRBJ2-7; abundance: .; CDR3aa: CASSPQGGNAHYEQYF; CDR3nt: TGTGCCAGCAGCCCCCAAGGCGGGAACGCCCACTACGAGCAGTACTTC
d_gene: TRBD1; len: 12; v_gene: TRBV5-1; j_gene: TRBJ2-7; abundance: .; CDR3aa: CASSLSGGEQYF; CDR3nt: TGCGCCAGCAGCCTTTCAGGGGGCGAGCAGTACTTC
d_gene: TRBD2; len: 14; v_gene: TRBV10-1; j_gene: TRBJ2-7; abundance: .; CDR3aa: CASSGTSGSYEQYF; CDR3nt: TGCGCCAGCAGCGGGACTAGCGGGAGCTACGAGCAGTACTTC
d_gene: TRBD2; len: 14; v_gene: TRBV10-1; j_gene: TRBJ2-7; abundance: .; CDR3aa: CATIQRGSSYEQYF; CDR3nt: TGCGCCACAATTCAGCGGGGAAGCTCCTACGAGCAGTACTTC
d_gene: .; len: 15; v_gene: TRBV6-6; j_gene: TRBJ1-1; abundance: .; CDR3aa: CASSYSHRENTEAFF; CDR3nt: TGTGCCAGCAGTTACTCTCACAGGGAGAACACTGAAGCTTTCTTT
d_gene: TRBD1; len: 15; v_gene: TRBV7-9; j_gene: TRBJ1-6; abundance: few; CDR3aa: CASRYGQGVGSPLHF; CDR3nt: TGTGCCAGCAGATACGGACAGGGGGTTGGTTCACCCCTCCACTTT
d_gene: TRBD1; len: 12; v_gene: TRBV29-1; j_gene: TRBJ1-2; abundance: .; CDR3aa: CSVEETGDGYTF; CDR3nt: TGCAGCGTTGAAGAAACAGGGGATGGCTACACCTTC
d_gene: .; len: 14; v_gene: TRBV6-2/TRBV6-3; j_gene: TRBJ1-2; abundance: .; CDR3aa: CASTPEGVDYGYTF; CDR3nt: TGTGCCAGCACCCCTGAGGGGGTCGACTATGGCTACACCTTC
d_gene: TRBD2; len: 17; v_gene: TRBV5-8; j_gene: TRBJ2-5; abundance: .; CDR3aa: CASSLGSLAGGRETQYF; CDR3nt: TGTGCCAGCAGCTTGGGGTCGTTAGCGGGAGGACGGGAGACCCAGTACTTC
d_gene: .; len: 14; v_gene: TRBV28; j_gene: TRBJ1-5; abundance: .; CDR3aa: CASSLGAIAQPQHF; CDR3nt: TGTGCCAGCAGTTTGGGGGCAATCGCTCAGCCCCAGCATTTT
d_gene: .; len: 15; v_gene: TRBV27; j_gene: TRBJ2-2; abundance: .; CDR3aa: CASSSWLLNTGELFF; CDR3nt: TGTGCCAGCTCTTCCTGGCTGTTGAACACCGGGGAGCTGTTTTTT
d_gene: TRBD2; len: 16; v_gene: TRBV25-1; j_gene: TRBJ2-1; abundance: .; CDR3aa: CASTRPGLASYNEQFF; CDR3nt: TGTGCCAGCACCCGGCCGGGACTAGCGAGCTACAATGAGCAGTTCTTC
d_gene: .; len: 15; v_gene: TRBV25-1; j_gene: TRBJ2-5; abundance: .; CDR3aa: CASSGTWAGRETQYF; CDR3nt: TGTGCCAGCAGTGGGACCTGGGCAGGGAGGGAGACCCAGTACTTC
d_gene: TRBD2; len: 15; v_gene: TRBV6-5; j_gene: TRBJ2-2; abundance: once; CDR3aa: CASSGVGGDTGELFF; CDR3nt: TGTGCCAGCAGCGGGGTGGGAGGGGACACCGGGGAGCTGTTTTTT
d_gene: .; len: 13; v_gene: TRBV7-9; j_gene: TRBJ1-2; abundance: .; CDR3aa: CASSSEQGRGYTF; CDR3nt: TGTGCCAGCAGCTCAGAACAGGGAAGAGGCTACACCTTC
d_gene: TRBD1; len: 15; v_gene: TRBV6-7; j_gene: TRBJ1-6; abundance: .; CDR3aa: CASSYRDSHNSPLHF; CDR3nt: TGTGCCAGCAGTTACCGGGACAGTCATAATTCACCCCTCCACTTT
d_gene: .; len: 14; v_gene: TRBV4-3; j_gene: TRBJ2-7; abundance: .; CDR3aa: CASSHTGSSYEQYF; CDR3nt: TGCGCCAGCAGCCATACCGGGAGCTCCTACGAGCAGTACTTC
d_gene: TRBD1; len: 15; v_gene: TRBV5-1; j_gene: TRBJ1-6; abundance: .; CDR3aa: CASSGGQGRNSPLHF; CDR3nt: TGCGCCAGCAGCGGGGGACAGGGACGGAATTCACCCCTCCACTTT
d_gene: .; len: 13; v_gene: TRBV2; j_gene: TRBJ1-6; abundance: .; CDR3aa: CASSYDQNSPLHF; CDR3nt: TGTGCCAGCAGTTACGATCAGAATTCACCCCTCCACTTT
d_gene: .; len: 15; v_gene: TRBV28; j_gene: TRBJ1-6; abundance: .; CDR3aa: CASKQGSNLGSPLHF; CDR3nt: TGTGCCAGCAAGCAAGGCTCAAACCTCGGGTCACCCCTCCACTTT
d_gene: TRBD2; len: 16; v_gene: TRBV7-2; j_gene: TRBJ2-3; abundance: once; CDR3aa: CASTPRGREVSDTQYF; CDR3nt: TGTGCCAGCACACCCCGCGGGCGGGAGGTCTCAGATACGCAGTATTTT
d_gene: TRBD1; len: 16; v_gene: TRBV6-2/TRBV6-3; j_gene: TRBJ2-3; abundance: .; CDR3aa: CASSYPGTGRTDTQYF; CDR3nt: TGTGCCAGCAGTTACCCCGGGACAGGGCGCACAGATACGCAGTATTTT
d_gene: TRBD1; len: 13; v_gene: TRBV7-9; j_gene: TRBJ1-4; abundance: .; CDR3aa: CASSFTGGEKLFF; CDR3nt: TGTGCCAGCAGCTTCACAGGGGGTGAAAAACTGTTTTTT
d_gene: TRBD2; len: 15; v_gene: TRBV5-6; j_gene: TRBJ2-7; abundance: .; CDR3aa: CASSYGLAGVVEQYF; CDR3nt: TGTGCCAGCAGCTACGGACTAGCGGGAGTAGTCGAGCAGTACTTC
d_gene: TRBD2; len: 16; v_gene: TRBV9; j_gene: TRBJ2-3; abundance: .; CDR3aa: CASSPGLAGVTDTQYF; CDR3nt: TGTGCCAGCAGCCCGGGACTAGCGGGAGTGACAGATACGCAGTATTTT
d_gene: .; len: 15; v_gene: TRBV15; j_gene: TRBJ1-6; abundance: .; CDR3aa: CATSRDVQGGSPLHF; CDR3nt: TGTGCCACCAGCAGAGATGTCCAGGGCGGTTCACCCCTCCACTTT
d_gene: .; len: 13; v_gene: TRBV5-1; j_gene: TRBJ2-1; abundance: .; CDR3aa: CASSRGPYNEQFF; CDR3nt: TGCGCCAGCAGCAGGGGCCCCTACAATGAGCAGTTCTTC
d_gene: TRBD2; len: 14; v_gene: TRBV7-2; j_gene: TRBJ2-7; abundance: .; CDR3aa: CASSLSLAGAEQYF; CDR3nt: TGTGCCAGCAGCTTAAGTCTAGCGGGAGCCGAGCAGTACTTC
d_gene: TRBD1; len: 15; v_gene: TRBV4-1; j_gene: TRBJ1-5; abundance: .; CDR3aa: CASSLIQGYMVPQHF; CDR3nt: TGCGCCAGCAGCCTTATACAGGGGTACATGGTGCCCCAGCATTTT
d_gene: TRBD2; len: 16; v_gene: TRBV7-2; j_gene: TRBJ2-1; abundance: .; CDR3aa: CASSARTSVVHNEQFF; CDR3nt: TGTGCCAGCAGCGCAAGGACTAGCGTCGTACACAATGAGCAGTTCTTC
d_gene: TRBD2; len: 19; v_gene: TRBV2; j_gene: TRBJ2-3; abundance: .; CDR3aa: CASSVRTSGRAPGTDTQYF; CDR3nt: TGTGCCAGCAGTGTGCGGACTAGCGGGAGGGCCCCGGGGACAGATACGCAGTATTTT
d_gene: TRBD1; len: 18; v_gene: TRBV3-1/TRBV3-2; j_gene: TRBJ2-3; abundance: once; CDR3aa: CASSQEYRLDRSHDTQYF; CDR3nt: TGTGCCAGCAGCCAAGAGTACCGATTGGACAGGTCCCACGATACGCAGTATTTT
d_gene: TRBD2; len: 18; v_gene: TRBV14; j_gene: TRBJ2-3; abundance: .; CDR3aa: CASSQARLAGVFPDTQYF; CDR3nt: TGTGCCAGCAGCCAAGCGCGACTAGCGGGAGTCTTCCCAGATACGCAGTATTTT
d_gene: .; len: 14; v_gene: TRBV5-1; j_gene: TRBJ2-7; abundance: .; CDR3aa: CASSSGTIGNEQYF; CDR3nt: TGCGCCAGCAGCTCCGGGACAATTGGAAACGAGCAGTACTTC
d_gene: TRBD2; len: 14; v_gene: TRBV11-2; j_gene: TRBJ2-7; abundance: .; CDR3aa: CASSSTSGSYEQYF; CDR3nt: TGTGCCAGCAGCTCGACTAGCGGGAGCTACGAGCAGTACTTC
d_gene: .; len: 16; v_gene: TRBV10-2; j_gene: TRBJ1-5; abundance: .; CDR3aa: CASSDVLGHWNQPQHF; CDR3nt: TGCGCCAGCAGTGATGTCCTCGGACATTGGAATCAGCCCCAGCATTTT
d_gene: TRBD1; len: 16; v_gene: TRBV19; j_gene: TRBJ1-1; abundance: .; CDR3aa: CASSVNTGGVSTEAFF; CDR3nt: TGTGCCAGTAGTGTTAATACAGGGGGTGTAAGTACTGAAGCTTTCTTT
d_gene: .; len: 14; v_gene: TRBV7-8; j_gene: TRBJ1-4; abundance: few; CDR3aa: CASSQTTLSEKLFF; CDR3nt: TGTGCCAGCAGCCAGACGACACTGAGTGAAAAACTGTTTTTT
d_gene: .; len: 17; v_gene: TRBV30; j_gene: TRBJ2-3; abundance: .; CDR3aa: CAWSVLGSRRVTDTQYF; CDR3nt: TGTGCCTGGAGTGTACTGGGTTCTAGGAGGGTAACAGATACGCAGTATTTT